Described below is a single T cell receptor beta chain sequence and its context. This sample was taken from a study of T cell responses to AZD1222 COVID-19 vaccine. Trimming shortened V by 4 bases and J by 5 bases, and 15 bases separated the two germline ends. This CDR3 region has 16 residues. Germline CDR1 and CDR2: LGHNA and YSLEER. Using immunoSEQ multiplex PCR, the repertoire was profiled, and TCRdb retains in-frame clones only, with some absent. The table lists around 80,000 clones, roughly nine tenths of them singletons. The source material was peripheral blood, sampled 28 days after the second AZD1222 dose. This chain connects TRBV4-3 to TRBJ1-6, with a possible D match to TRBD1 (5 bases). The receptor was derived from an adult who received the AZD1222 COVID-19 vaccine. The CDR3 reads CASSLLEAGDNSPLHF. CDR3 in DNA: TGCGCCAGCAGCCTCCTTGAAGCGGGGGATAATTCACCCCTCCACTTT.